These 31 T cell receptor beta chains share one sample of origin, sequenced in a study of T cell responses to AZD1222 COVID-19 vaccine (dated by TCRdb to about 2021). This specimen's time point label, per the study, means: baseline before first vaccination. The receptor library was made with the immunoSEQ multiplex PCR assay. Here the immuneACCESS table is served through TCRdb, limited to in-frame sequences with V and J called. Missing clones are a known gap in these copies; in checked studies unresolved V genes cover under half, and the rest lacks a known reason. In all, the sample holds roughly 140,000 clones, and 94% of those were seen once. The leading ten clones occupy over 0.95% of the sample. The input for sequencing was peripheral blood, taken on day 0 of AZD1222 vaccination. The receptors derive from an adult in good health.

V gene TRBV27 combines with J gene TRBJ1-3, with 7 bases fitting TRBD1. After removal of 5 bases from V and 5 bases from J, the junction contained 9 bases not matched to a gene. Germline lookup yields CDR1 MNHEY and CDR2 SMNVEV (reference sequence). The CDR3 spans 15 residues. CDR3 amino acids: CASSPHGQDRNTIYF. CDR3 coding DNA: TGTGCCAGCAGTCCACACGGACAGGATCGAAACACCATATATTTT.

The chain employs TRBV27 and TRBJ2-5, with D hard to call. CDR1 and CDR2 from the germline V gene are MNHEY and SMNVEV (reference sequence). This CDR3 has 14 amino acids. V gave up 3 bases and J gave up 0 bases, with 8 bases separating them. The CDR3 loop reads CASSLGRYQETQYF. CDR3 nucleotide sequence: TGTGCCAGCAGTTTGGGAAGATACCAAGAGACCCAGTACTTC.

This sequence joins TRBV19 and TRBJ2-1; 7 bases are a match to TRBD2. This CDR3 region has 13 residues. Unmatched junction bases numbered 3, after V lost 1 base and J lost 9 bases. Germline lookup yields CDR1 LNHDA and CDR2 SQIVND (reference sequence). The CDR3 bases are TGTGCCAGTAGTATAGGGCGGGGGACTGAGCAGTTCTTC. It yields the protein CASSIGRGTEQFF.

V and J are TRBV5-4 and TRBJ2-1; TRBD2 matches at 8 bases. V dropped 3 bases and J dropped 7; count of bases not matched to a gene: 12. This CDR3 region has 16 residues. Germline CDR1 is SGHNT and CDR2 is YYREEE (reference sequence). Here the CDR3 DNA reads TGTGCCAGCAGCTCAAGGGGTAGCGGGATTCGAAATGAGCAGTTCTTC. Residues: CASSSRGSGIRNEQFF.

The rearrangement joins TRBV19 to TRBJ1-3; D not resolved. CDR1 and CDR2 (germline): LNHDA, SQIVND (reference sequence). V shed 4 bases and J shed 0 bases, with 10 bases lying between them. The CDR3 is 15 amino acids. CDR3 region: CASSTGLYSGNTIYF. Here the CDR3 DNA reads TGTGCCAGTAGTACAGGCCTGTACTCTGGAAACACCATATATTTT.

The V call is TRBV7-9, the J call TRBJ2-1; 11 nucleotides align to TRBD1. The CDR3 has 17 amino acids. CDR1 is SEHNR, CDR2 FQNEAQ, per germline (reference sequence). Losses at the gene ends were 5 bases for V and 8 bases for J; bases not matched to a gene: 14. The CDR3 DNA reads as TGTGCCAGCAGCCCTAGGGCCGGGGACAGGGGGTACGATGAGCAGTTCTTC. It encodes CASSPRAGDRGYDEQFF.

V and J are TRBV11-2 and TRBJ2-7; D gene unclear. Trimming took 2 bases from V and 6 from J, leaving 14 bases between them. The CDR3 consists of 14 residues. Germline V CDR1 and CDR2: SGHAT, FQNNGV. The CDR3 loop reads CASSLLLESGEQYV. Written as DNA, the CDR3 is TGTGCCAGCAGCTTACTACTTGAGTCGGGCGAGCAGTACGTC.

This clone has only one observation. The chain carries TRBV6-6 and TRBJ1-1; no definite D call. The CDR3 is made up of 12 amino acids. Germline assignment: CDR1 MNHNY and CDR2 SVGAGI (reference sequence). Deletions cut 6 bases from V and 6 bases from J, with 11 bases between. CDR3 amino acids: CASRIGLAEAFF. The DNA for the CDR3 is TGTGCCAGCAGGATAGGACTGGCTGAAGCTTTCTTT.

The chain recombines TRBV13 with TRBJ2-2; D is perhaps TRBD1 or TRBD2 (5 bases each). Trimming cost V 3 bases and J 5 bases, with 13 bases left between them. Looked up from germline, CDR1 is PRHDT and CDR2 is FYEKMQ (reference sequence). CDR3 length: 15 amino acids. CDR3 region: CASSLVFGGTGELFF. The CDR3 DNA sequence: TGTGCCAGCAGCTTGGTATTTGGGGGAACCGGGGAGCTGTTTTTT. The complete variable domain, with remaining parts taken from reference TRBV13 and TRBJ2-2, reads AAGVIQSPRHLIKEKRETATLKCYPIPRHDTVYWYQQGPGQDPQFLISFYEKMQSDKGSIPDRFSAQQFSDYHSELNMSSLELGDSALYFCASSLVFGGTGELFFGEGSRLTVL.

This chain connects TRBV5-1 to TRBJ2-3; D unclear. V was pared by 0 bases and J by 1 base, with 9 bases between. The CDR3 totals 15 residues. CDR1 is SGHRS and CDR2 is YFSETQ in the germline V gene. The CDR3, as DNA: TGCGCCAGCAGCTTGGGGCCGCGTGGCACAGATACGCAGTATTTT. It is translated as CASSLGPRGTDTQYF. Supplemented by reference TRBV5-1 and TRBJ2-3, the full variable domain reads KAGVTQTPRYLIKTRGQQVTLSCSPISGHRSVSWYQQTPGQGLQFLFEYFSETQRNKGNFPGRFSGRQFSNSRSEMNVSTLELGDSALYLCASSLGPRGTDTQYFGPGTRLTVL.

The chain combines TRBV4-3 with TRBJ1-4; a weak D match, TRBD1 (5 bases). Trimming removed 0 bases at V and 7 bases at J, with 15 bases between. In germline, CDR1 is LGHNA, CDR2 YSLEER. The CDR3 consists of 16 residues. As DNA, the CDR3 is TGCGCCAGCAGCCAAGAAAGGGCCGGGGCGGGTGAAAAACTGTTTTTT. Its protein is CASSQERAGAGEKLFF.

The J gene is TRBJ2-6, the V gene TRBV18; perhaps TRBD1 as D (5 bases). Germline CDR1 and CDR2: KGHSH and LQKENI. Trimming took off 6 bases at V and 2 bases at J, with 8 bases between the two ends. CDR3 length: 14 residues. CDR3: CASSRETGANVLTF. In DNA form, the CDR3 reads TGTGCCAGCTCCAGGGAAACTGGGGCCAACGTCCTGACTTTC.

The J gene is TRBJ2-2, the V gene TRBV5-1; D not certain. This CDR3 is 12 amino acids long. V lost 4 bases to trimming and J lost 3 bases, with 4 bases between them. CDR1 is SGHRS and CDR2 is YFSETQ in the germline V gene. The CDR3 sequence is CASSVDTGELFF. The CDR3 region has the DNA TGCGCCAGCAGCGTGGACACCGGGGAGCTGTTTTTT.

The CDR3 region has the DNA TGTGCCAGCAGCGCCCCCGGAGCTAATGAAAAACTGTTTTTT. It encodes CASSAPGANEKLFF. This chain joins TRBV9 and TRBJ1-4; D is undetermined. This CDR3 has 14 amino acids. Germline CDR1 reads SGDLS; CDR2 reads YYNGEE. V gave up 3 bases and J gave up 3 bases, with 9 bases separating them.

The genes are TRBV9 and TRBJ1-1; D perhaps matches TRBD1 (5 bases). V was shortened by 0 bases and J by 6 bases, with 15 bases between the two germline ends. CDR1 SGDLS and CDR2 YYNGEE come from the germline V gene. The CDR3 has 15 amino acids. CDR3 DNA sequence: TGTGCCAGCAGCGTAGGATGGTTGAGGGGTCCTGAAGCTTTCTTT. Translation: CASSVGWLRGPEAFF.

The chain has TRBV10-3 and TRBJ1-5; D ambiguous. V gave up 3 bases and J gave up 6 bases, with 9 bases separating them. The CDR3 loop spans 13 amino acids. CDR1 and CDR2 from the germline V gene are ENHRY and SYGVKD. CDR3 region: CAISEGYGQPQHF. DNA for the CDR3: TGTGCCATCAGTGAAGGGTATGGTCAGCCCCAGCATTTT.

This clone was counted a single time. The CDR3 loop is CATQALGSTSTDTQYF. CDR3 nucleotides: TGTGCCACCCAAGCTCTAGGCAGCACTAGCACAGATACGCAGTATTTT. The chain couples TRBV2 to TRBJ2-3; D unclear. CDR3 length: 16 amino acids. The V gene lost 10 bases and the J gene lost 0 bases, with 20 bases spanning the gap. Germline assignment: CDR1 SNHLY and CDR2 FYNNEI.

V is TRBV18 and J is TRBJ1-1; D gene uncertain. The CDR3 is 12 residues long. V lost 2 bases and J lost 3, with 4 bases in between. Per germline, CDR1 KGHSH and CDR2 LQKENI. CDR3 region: CASSPRDTEAFF. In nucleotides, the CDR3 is TGTGCCAGCTCACCAAGAGACACTGAAGCTTTCTTT.

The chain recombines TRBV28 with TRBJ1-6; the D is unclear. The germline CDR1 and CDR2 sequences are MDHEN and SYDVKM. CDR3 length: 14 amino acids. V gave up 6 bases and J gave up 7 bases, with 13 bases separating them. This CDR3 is CASSPEVWNSPLHF. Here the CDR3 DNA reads TGTGCCAGCAGCCCCGAGGTGTGGAATTCACCCCTCCACTTT. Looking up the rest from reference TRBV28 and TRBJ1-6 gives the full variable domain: DVKVTQSSRYLVKRTGEKVFLECVQDMDHENMFWYRQDPGLGLRLIYFSYDVKMKEKGDIPEGYSVSREKKERFSLILESASTNQTSMYLCASSPEVWNSPLHFGNGTRLTVT.

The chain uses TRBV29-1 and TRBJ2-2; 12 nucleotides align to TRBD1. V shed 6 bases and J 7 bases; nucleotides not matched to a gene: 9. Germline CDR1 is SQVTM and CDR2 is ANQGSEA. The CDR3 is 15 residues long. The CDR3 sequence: CSVGGQGAVGGELFF. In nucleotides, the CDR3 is TGCAGCGTGGGGGGACAGGGGGCTGTCGGCGGGGAGCTGTTTTTT.

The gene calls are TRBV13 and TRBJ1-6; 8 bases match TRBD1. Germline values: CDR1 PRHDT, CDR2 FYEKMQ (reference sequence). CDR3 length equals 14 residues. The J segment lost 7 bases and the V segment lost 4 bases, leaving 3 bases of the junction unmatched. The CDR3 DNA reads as TGTGCCAGCAGCTATACAGGGGGAAATTCACCCCTCCACTTT. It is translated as CASSYTGGNSPLHF. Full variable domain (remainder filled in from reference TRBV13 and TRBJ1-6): AAGVIQSPRHLIKEKRETATLKCYPIPRHDTVYWYQQGPGQDPQFLISFYEKMQSDKGSIPDRFSAQQFSDYHSELNMSSLELGDSALYFCASSYTGGNSPLHFGNGTRLTVT.

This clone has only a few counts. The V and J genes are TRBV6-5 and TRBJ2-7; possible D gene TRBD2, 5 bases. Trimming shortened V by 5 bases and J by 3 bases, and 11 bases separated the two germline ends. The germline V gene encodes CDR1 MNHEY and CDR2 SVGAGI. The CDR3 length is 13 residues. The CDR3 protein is CASSKRRGYEQYV. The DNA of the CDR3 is TGTGCCAGCAGTAAGCGACGGGGCTACGAGCAGTACGTC.

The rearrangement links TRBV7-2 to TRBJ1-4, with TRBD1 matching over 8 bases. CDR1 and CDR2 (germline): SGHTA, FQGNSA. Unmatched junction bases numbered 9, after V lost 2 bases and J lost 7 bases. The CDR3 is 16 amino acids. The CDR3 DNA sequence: TGTGCCAGCAGCTTAATTATCAGGGGGCGCCTTGAAAAACTGTTTTTT. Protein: CASSLIIRGRLEKLFF.

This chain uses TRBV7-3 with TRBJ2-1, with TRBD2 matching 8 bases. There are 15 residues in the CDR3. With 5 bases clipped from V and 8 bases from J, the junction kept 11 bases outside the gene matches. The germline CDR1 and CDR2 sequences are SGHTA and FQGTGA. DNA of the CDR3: TGTGCCAGCAGCCCCAGCGGGAGTAGTGTTGATGAGCAGTTCTTC. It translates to CASSPSGSSVDEQFF.

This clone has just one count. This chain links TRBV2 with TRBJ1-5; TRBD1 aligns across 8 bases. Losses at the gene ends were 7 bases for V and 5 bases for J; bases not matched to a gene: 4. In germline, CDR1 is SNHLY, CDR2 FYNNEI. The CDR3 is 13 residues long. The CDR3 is CASTGGRDQPQHF. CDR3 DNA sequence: TGTGCCAGCACAGGGGGCCGGGATCAGCCCCAGCATTTT.

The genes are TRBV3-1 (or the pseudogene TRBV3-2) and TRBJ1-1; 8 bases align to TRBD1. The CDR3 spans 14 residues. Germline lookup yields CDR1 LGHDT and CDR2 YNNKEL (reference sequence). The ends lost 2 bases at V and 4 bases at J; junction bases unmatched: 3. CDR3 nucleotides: TGTGCCAGCAGCCAACTTGACAGGGGCACTGAAGCTTTCTTT. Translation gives CASSQLDRGTEAFF.

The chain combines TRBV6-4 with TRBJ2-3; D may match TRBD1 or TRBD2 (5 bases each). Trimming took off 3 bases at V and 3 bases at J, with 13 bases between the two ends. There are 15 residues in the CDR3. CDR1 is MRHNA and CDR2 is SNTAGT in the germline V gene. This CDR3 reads CASSETDGATDTQYF. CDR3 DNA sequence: TGTGCCAGCAGTGAGACCGACGGGGCTACAGATACGCAGTATTTT.

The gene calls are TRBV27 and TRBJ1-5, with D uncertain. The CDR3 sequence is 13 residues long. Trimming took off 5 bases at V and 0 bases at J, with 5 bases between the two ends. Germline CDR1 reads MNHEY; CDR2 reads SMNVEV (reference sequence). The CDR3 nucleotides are TGTGCCAGCAGTATGTATAGCAATCAGCCCCAGCATTTT. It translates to CASSMYSNQPQHF.

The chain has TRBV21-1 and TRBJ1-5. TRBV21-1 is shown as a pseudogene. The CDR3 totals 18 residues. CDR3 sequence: CASSNVNSRAGRNQPQHF. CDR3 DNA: TGTGCCAGCAGCAACGTAAATTCCCGGGCAGGCCGCAATCAGCCCCAGCATTTT.

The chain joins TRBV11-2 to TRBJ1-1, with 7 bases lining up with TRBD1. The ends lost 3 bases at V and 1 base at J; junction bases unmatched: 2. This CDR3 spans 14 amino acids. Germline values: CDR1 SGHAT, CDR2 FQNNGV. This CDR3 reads CASSFGTANTEAFF. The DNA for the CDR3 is TGTGCCAGCAGCTTCGGGACAGCGAACACTGAAGCTTTCTTT.

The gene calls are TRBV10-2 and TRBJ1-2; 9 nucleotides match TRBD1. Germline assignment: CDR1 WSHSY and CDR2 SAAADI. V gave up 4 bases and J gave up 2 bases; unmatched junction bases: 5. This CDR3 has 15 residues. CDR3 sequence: CASSGSGQGNYGYTF. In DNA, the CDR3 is TGCGCCAGCAGTGGGTCGGGACAGGGAAACTATGGCTACACCTTC.